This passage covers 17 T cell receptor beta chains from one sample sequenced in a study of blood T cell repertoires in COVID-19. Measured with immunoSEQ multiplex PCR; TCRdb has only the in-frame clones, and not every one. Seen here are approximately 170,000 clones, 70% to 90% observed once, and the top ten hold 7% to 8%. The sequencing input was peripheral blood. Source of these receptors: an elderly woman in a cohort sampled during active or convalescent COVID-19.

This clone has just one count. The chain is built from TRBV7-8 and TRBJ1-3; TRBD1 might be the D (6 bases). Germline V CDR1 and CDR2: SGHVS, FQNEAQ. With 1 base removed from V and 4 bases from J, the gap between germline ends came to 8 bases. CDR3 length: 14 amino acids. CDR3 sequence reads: CASSLDRVGNTIYF. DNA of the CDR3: TGTGCCAGCAGCTTAGACAGGGTCGGAAACACCATATATTTT.

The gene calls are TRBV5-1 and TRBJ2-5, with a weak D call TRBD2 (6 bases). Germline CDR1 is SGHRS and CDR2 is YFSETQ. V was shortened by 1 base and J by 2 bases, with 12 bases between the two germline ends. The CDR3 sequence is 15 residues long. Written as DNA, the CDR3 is TGCGCCAGCAGCTTGCTGAGCGGGCCTCAAGAGACCCAGTACTTC. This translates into CASSLLSGPQETQYF.

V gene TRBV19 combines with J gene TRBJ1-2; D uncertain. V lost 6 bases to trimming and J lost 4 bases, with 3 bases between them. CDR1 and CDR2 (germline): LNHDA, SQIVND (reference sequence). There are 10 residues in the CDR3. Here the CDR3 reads CASSSYGYTF. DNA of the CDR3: TGTGCCAGTAGCTCCTATGGCTACACCTTC.

CDR3 sequence: CASSHVRDYGNTIYF. In DNA form, the CDR3 reads TGTGCCAGCAGCCATGTCCGGGATTATGGAAACACCATATATTTT. This chain joins TRBV3-1 (or the pseudogene TRBV3-2) and TRBJ1-3; no firm D call. The CDR3 has 15 amino acids. Germline V gene data show CDR1 as LGHDT and CDR2 as YNNKEL (reference sequence). Trimming left V 3 bases short and J 3 bases short, with 12 bases between.

In DNA form, the CDR3 reads TGTGCCAGTAGTATGTACAGTCCGGGACAGGGGGCAGGGGAGCTGTTTTTT. Its translation: CASSMYSPGQGAGELFF. This chain connects TRBV19 to TRBJ2-2; 12 bases line up with TRBD1. Trimming took 3 bases from V and 8 from J; bases not matched to a gene: 10. Germline V gene data show CDR1 as LNHDA and CDR2 as SQIVND (reference sequence). The CDR3 loop spans 17 amino acids. The whole variable domain, filled in from reference TRBV19 and TRBJ2-2, reads DGGITQSPKYLFRKEGQNVTLSCEQNLNHDAMYWYRQDPGQGLRLIYYSQIVNDFQKGDIAEGYSVSREKKESFPLTVTSAQKNPTAFYLCASSMYSPGQGAGELFFGEGSRLTVL.

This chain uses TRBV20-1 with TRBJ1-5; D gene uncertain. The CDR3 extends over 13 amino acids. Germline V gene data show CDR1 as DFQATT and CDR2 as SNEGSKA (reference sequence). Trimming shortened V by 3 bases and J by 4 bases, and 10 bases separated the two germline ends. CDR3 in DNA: TGCAGTGCTAGTATGGGCATTAATCAGCCCCAGCATTTT. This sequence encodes CSASMGINQPQHF.

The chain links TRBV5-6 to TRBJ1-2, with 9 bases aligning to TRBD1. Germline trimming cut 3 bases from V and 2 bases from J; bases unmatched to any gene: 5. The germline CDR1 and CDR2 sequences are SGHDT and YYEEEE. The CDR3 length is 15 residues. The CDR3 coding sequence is TGTGCCAGCAGCTGGGGACAGGGAGGAAACTATGGCTACACCTTC. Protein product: CASSWGQGGNYGYTF.

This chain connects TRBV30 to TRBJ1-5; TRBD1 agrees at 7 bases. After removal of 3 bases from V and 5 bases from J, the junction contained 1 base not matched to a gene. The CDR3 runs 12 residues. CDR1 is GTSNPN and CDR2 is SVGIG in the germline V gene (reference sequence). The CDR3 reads CAWSTGDQPQHF. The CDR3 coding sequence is TGTGCCTGGAGCACAGGGGATCAGCCCCAGCATTTT.

The CDR3 DNA reads TGTGCCAGCAGCCACCGGACTAGCGAGGACACCGGGGAGCTGTTTTTT. It translates to CASSHRTSEDTGELFF. The chain has TRBV3-1 (or the pseudogene TRBV3-2) and TRBJ2-2, with 9 positions matching TRBD2. The CDR3 is 16 residues long. The V gene's germline CDR1 is LGHDT and CDR2 YNNKEL (reference sequence). With 3 bases clipped from V and 3 bases from J, the junction kept 5 bases outside the gene matches.

The DNA of the CDR3 is TGTGCCAGCTCACCGCAACAGGGGGCGACGACCGGGGAGCTGTTTTTT. Protein product: CASSPQQGATTGELFF. The chain employs TRBV18 and TRBJ2-2; TRBD1 aligns across 9 bases. Germline CDR1 and CDR2: KGHSH and LQKENI. V lost 3 bases and J lost 5; bases outside the gene matches: 7. This CDR3 has 16 amino acids.

DNA for the CDR3: TGCAGTGCGGACTCAGTCGATGGCTACACCTTC. Translating it yields CSADSVDGYTF. This chain joins TRBV20-1 and TRBJ1-2; no clear D gene. This CDR3 has 11 amino acids. Trimming took off 6 bases at V and 6 bases at J, with 11 bases between the two ends. Germline CDR1 DFQATT, CDR2 SNEGSKA (reference sequence).

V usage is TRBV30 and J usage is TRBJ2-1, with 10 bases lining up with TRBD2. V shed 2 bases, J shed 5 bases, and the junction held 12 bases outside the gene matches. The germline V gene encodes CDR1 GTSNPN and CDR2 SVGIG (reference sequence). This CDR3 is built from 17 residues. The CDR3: CAWSRISGGIEDNEQFF. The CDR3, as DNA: TGTGCCTGGAGTCGCATTAGCGGGGGGATAGAGGACAATGAGCAGTTCTTC.

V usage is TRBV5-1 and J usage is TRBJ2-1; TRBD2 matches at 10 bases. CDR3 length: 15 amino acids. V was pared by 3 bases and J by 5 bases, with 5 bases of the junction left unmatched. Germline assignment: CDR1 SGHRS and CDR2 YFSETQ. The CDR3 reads CASSSLAGANNEQFF. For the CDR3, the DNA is TGCGCCAGCAGCTCGCTAGCGGGGGCGAACAATGAGCAGTTCTTC.

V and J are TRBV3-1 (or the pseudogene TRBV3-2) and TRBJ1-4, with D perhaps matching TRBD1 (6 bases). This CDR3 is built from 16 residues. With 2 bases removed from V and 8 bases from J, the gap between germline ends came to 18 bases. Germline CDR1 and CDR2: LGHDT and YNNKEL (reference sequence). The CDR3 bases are TGTGCCAGCAGCCAACGTCTCGGGGGGCGCCTGGAAAAACTGTTTTTT. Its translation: CASSQRLGGRLEKLFF.

The CDR3 protein is CASSLAGGSLDNEQFF. The CDR3 DNA follows: TGTGCCAGCAGTTTGGCGGGAGGTTCTCTCGACAATGAGCAGTTCTTC. This chain joins TRBV27 and TRBJ2-1; 8 bases agree with TRBD2. The ends lost 3 bases at V and 5 bases at J; junction bases unmatched: 9. The CDR3 contains 16 residues. The V gene's germline CDR1 is MNHEY and CDR2 SMNVEV (reference sequence).

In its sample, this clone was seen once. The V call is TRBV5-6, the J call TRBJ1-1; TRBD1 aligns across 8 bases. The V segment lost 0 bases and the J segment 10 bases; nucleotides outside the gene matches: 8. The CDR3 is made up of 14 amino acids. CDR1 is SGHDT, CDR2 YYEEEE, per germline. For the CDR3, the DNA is TGTGCCAGCAGCTTGGTTGGCGACAGGGGAGCAGCTTTCTTT. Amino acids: CASSLVGDRGAAFF.

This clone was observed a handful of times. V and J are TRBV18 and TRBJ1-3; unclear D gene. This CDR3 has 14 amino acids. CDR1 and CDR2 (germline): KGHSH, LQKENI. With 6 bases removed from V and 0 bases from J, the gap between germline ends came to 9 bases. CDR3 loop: CASSAMNSGNTIYF. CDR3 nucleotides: TGTGCCAGCTCCGCTATGAACTCTGGAAACACCATATATTTT.